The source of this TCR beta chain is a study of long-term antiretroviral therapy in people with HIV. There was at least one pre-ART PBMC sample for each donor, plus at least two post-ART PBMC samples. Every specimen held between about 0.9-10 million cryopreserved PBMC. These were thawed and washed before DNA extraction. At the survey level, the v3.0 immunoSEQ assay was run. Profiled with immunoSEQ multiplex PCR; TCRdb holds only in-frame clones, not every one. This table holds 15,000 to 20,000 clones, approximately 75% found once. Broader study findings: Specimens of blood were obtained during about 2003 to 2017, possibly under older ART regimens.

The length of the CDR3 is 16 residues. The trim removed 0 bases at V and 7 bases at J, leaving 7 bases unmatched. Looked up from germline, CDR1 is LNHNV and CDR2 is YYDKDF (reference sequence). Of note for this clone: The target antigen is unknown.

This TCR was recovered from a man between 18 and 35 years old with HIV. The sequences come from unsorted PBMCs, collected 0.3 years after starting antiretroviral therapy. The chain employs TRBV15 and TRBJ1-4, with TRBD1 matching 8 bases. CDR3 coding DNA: TGTGCCACCAGCAGAGATACGGCAGGGGGCTTTGAAAAACTGTTTTTT. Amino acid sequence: CATSRDTAGGFEKLFF.